Presented here are 22 T cell receptor beta chains from one specimen sequenced in a study of CD8 T cells in Susac syndrome (dated by TCRdb to the late 2010s). Libraries were constructed by the immunoSEQ multiplex PCR assay. RNA was extracted with the RNeasy kit and 0.5 to 1 ug was reverse transcribed using random hexamers. Starting from the raw public reads, TCRdb applied fastp trimming at Q25, assembled clones with MiXCR and retained in-frame beta chains. Every CDR3 protein is listed once, alongside the most common genes and DNA of its rows. A total of about 210,000 distinct CDR3 sequences appear in this sample, around 95% of them only once. 0.075% to 0.095% of the sample comes from the top ten. Sequenced material: CD4+ T cells from PBMCs. These receptors were taken from a human donor with multiple sclerosis.

The gene calls are TRBV6-9 and TRBJ1-1; D call uncertain. The germline V gene encodes CDR1 MNHGY and CDR2 SVAAGI. The CDR3 is 11 residues long. V was cut by 5 bases and J by 13 bases, with 14 bases left in between. This CDR3 reads CASSRNPGGFF. Written as DNA, the CDR3 is TGTGCCAGCAGTCGAAATCCAGGAGGTTTCTTT.

The J gene is TRBJ1-2, the V gene TRBV12-3 or TRBV12-4; D gene unclear. The CDR3 has 14 amino acids. The ends were cut back, 3 bases at V and 4 bases at J, with 12 bases in the middle. The CDR3 coding sequence is TGTGCCAGCAGTTTTAGGGCCGGCGGCTATGGCTACACCTTC. Translated: CASSFRAGGYGYTF.

V gene TRBV30 combines with J gene TRBJ2-7; no reliable D call. The CDR3 totals 11 residues. CDR1 is GTSNPN and CDR2 is SVGIG in the germline V gene (reference sequence). Trimming cost V 4 bases and J 5 bases, with 9 bases left between them. CDR3 residues: CAWTVVNEQYF. CDR3 coding DNA: TGTGCCTGGACCGTAGTGAACGAGCAGTACTTC.

The table lists this clonotype with a count of one. This rearrangement joins TRBV6-1 to TRBJ1-1; a possible D gene is TRBD1 (6 bases). The CDR3 sequence is 14 residues long. Germline V gene lookup returns CDR1 MNHNS and CDR2 SASEGT. Trimming removed 1 base at V and 6 bases at J, with 12 bases between. The CDR3 is CASSEGNRAAEAFF. CDR3 bases: TGTGCCAGCAGTGAAGGTAACAGGGCTGCTGAAGCTTTCTTT.

This sequence joins TRBV30 and TRBJ2-7; D perhaps matches TRBD1 (5 bases). The CDR3 consists of 13 residues. The ends were cut back, 5 bases at V and 0 bases at J, with 11 bases in the middle. CDR1 GTSNPN and CDR2 SVGIG come from the germline V gene (reference sequence). CDR3 bases: TGTGCCTGGTCGGACACAAACTCCTACGAGCAGTACTTC. This gives the protein CAWSDTNSYEQYF.

The J gene is TRBJ1-2, the V gene TRBV3-1; D is ambiguous. CDR1 and CDR2 from the germline V gene are LGHDT and YNNKEL (reference sequence). V lost 2 bases and J 6 bases, leaving 10 bases between the germline ends. CDR3 size: 13 residues. The CDR3 DNA sequence: TGTGCCAGCAGCCAAACCGATTCGGATGGCTACACCTTC. Translated: CASSQTDSDGYTF.

The chain has TRBV11-2 and TRBJ2-5, with D perhaps matching TRBD2 (5 bases). The CDR3 is made up of 13 amino acids. V was clipped by 2 bases and J by 5 bases, with 9 bases between them. Germline V gene lookup returns CDR1 SGHAT and CDR2 FQNNGV. For the CDR3, the DNA is TGTGCCAGCAGCTTACGGGGTCGGGAGACCCAGTACTTC. Translation gives CASSLRGRETQYF.

The J gene is TRBJ1-2, the V gene TRBV4-1, with D possibly matching TRBD1 (5 bases). The CDR3 sequence is 14 residues long. Germline V gene data show CDR1 as MGHRA and CDR2 as YSYEKL. With 4 bases removed from V and 6 bases from J, the gap between germline ends came to 15 bases. In DNA form, the CDR3 reads TGCGCCAGCAGCCTCCTGGCCGTCAGGGATGGCTACACCTTC. Encoded protein: CASSLLAVRDGYTF.

V and J are TRBV4-2 and TRBJ2-1; TRBD2 matches 7 bases. This CDR3 region has 16 residues. Germline V gene sequence: CDR1 LGHNA, CDR2 YNFKEQ. The junction had 12 bases not matched to a gene; V was cut back by 0 bases and J by 10 bases. The CDR3 nucleotides are TGTGCCAGCAGCCAAGATCGGGGCGGGAGTGGTGTAGAGCAGTTCTTC. Its translation is CASSQDRGGSGVEQFF.

The chain links TRBV15 to TRBJ2-2; the D gene is possibly TRBD1 (5 bases). CDR1 and CDR2 from the germline V gene are LNHNV and YYDKDF (reference sequence). Trimming cost V 5 bases and J 4 bases, with 8 bases left between them. This CDR3 spans 13 amino acids. The CDR3 reads CATSWGPTGELFF. The CDR3 DNA reads as TGTGCCACCAGCTGGGGCCCCACCGGGGAGCTGTTTTTT.

This clonotype has a single count. The chain joins TRBV29-1 to TRBJ2-3; tentatively, D is TRBD2 (7 bases). In germline, CDR1 is SQVTM, CDR2 ANQGSEA. The ends were cut back, 8 bases at V and 3 bases at J, with 12 bases in the middle. The CDR3 loop spans 12 amino acids. DNA for the CDR3: TGCAGCTCCGGGGGGCAAACAGATACGCAGTATTTT. As protein: CSSGGQTDTQYF.

The V call is TRBV12-3 or TRBV12-4, the J call TRBJ2-3, with D maybe TRBD2 (6 bases). V was cut by 1 base and J by 2 bases, with 10 bases left in between. The CDR3 loop spans 15 amino acids. This CDR3 is CASSLDGGPTDTQYF. CDR3 DNA: TGTGCCAGCAGTTTAGACGGGGGTCCCACAGATACGCAGTATTTT.

J is TRBJ2-5 and V is TRBV20-1; 10 bases map to TRBD2. With 5 bases clipped from V and 5 bases from J, the junction kept 5 bases outside the gene matches. The CDR3 runs to 13 residues. CDR1 and CDR2 (germline): DFQATT, SNEGSKA (reference sequence). This chain's CDR3 is CSAPLAGVETQYF. In DNA, the CDR3 is TGCAGTGCTCCGCTAGCGGGGGTTGAGACCCAGTACTTC.

The V gene is TRBV29-1, the J gene TRBJ1-1; the match to TRBD1 covers 9 bases. The length of the CDR3 is 14 residues. Trimming removed 6 bases from V and 1 base from J; junction bases left unmatched: 6. Germline CDR1 reads SQVTM; CDR2 reads ANQGSEA. CDR3: CSVYPGQGNTEAFF. The CDR3 DNA reads as TGCAGCGTATACCCGGGACAGGGGAACACTGAAGCTTTCTTT. Looking up the rest from reference TRBV29-1 and TRBJ1-1 gives the full variable domain: SAVISQKPSRDICQRGTSLTIQCQVDSQVTMMFWYRQQPGQSLTLIATANQGSEATYESGFVIDKFPISRPNLTFSTLTVSNMSPEDSSIYLCSVYPGQGNTEAFFGQGTRLTVV.

V is TRBV7-9 and J is TRBJ1-2, with a possible D match to TRBD1 (5 bases). CDR1 is SEHNR and CDR2 is FQNEAQ in the germline V gene (reference sequence). Trimming shortened V by 1 base and J by 2 bases, and 8 bases separated the two germline ends. This CDR3 has 14 amino acids. As DNA, the CDR3 is TGTGCCAGCAGCTTAGGAGGGGTCAACTATGGCTACACCTTC. Amino acids: CASSLGGVNYGYTF.

V is TRBV6-1 and J is TRBJ1-6, with D unclear. The CDR3 loop spans 12 amino acids. Germline values: CDR1 MNHNS, CDR2 SASEGT. The V end lost 3 bases, the J end lost 9 bases, and 6 bases lay between the germline ends. CDR3 in DNA: TGTGCCAGCAGTGATTGGGGTTCACCCCTCCACTTT. It is translated as CASSDWGSPLHF.

The chain joins TRBV2 to TRBJ2-4, with a tentative D call TRBD1 (5 bases). The ends were cut back, 6 bases at V and 0 bases at J, with 9 bases in the middle. The CDR3 is 14 residues long. Germline CDR1 reads SNHLY; CDR2 reads FYNNEI. The CDR3 coding sequence is TGTGCCAGCAGGAAAACAGGAGCCAAAAACATTCAGTACTTC. This sequence encodes CASRKTGAKNIQYF.

This clonotype appeared a few times. The J gene is TRBJ2-1, the V gene TRBV15; TRBD1 agrees at 10 bases. The J call is doubtful: the DNA matches TRBJ2-7 better. CDR1 LNHNV and CDR2 YYDKDF come from the germline V gene (reference sequence). CDR3 length: 13 amino acids. DNA for the CDR3: TGTGCCACCAGCCGGGACAGGGGCTACGAGCAGTACTTC. The encoded protein is CATSRDRGYEQYF.

The chain carries TRBV4-1 and TRBJ1-1, with D maybe TRBD1 (5 bases). The CDR3 is 17 residues long. The germline V and J ends were trimmed by 3 bases and 7 bases, with 24 bases remaining between them. Germline V gene lookup returns CDR1 MGHRA and CDR2 YSYEKL. CDR3 region: CASSQKGRSRTGDEAFF. As DNA, the CDR3 is TGCGCCAGCAGCCAGAAAGGACGTTCGCGTACGGGGGATGAAGCTTTCTTT.

The genes are TRBV18 and TRBJ2-4; D is possibly TRBD1 (6 bases). CDR1 and CDR2 (germline): KGHSH, LQKENI. Trimming removed 5 bases from V and 3 bases from J, with 14 bases in between. This CDR3 has 15 residues. DNA of the CDR3: TGTGCCAGCTCATTTGGACAGATCGGCAAAAACATTCAGTACTTC. Translation gives CASSFGQIGKNIQYF.

CDR3 DNA sequence: TGCGCCAGCAGCATAGGGATCCAGGGGGAGCAGTACTTC. Protein sequence: CASSIGIQGEQYF. The rearrangement uses TRBV4-1 and TRBJ2-7; TRBD1 is a possible D gene (6 bases). The ends were cut back, 5 bases at V and 7 bases at J, with 15 bases in the middle. Germline CDR1 MGHRA, CDR2 YSYEKL. The CDR3 contains 13 residues.

The V and J genes are TRBV6-5 and TRBJ1-5, with TRBD1 identical over 7 bases. With V trimmed by 6 bases and J by 7 bases, 6 bases remained unmatched. Germline CDR1 and CDR2: MNHEY and SVGAGI. The CDR3 covers 13 residues. CDR3 sequence: CASRTGERQPQHF. CDR3 in DNA: TGTGCCAGCAGAACAGGGGAGCGACAGCCCCAGCATTTT.